A selection of T cell receptor beta chains follows, all from one sample in a study of cytomegalovirus exposure and HLA in healthy donors. The method was immunoSEQ multiplex PCR; TCRdb's version includes in-frame clones alone and lacks a portion of them. The sample lists some 94,000 clones, around 77% seen once, with 3.4% in the top ten. The sequenced sample consisted of PBMCs. The receptors stem from a man aged 40-55 years in good health and CMV-seronegative. Both conserved end residues are part of each CDR3. The D gene is left open where the match is weak. The size of a clone is reported for some rows only, either as once, few or many, or as a class for expanded clones.

J,size,V,D,CDR3,DNA
TRBJ1-6,-,TRBV30,TRBD1,CAWRDRDLRGSPLHF,TGTGCCTGGAGAGACAGGGACCTTAGGGGGTCACCCCTCCACTTT
TRBJ2-1,-,TRBV4-1,TRBD2,CASSQDRTSSYNEQFF,TGCGCCAGCAGCCAAGATAGGACTAGCTCCTACAATGAGCAGTTCTTC
TRBJ1-2,-,TRBV9,-,CASSAGQPHGYTF,TGTGCCAGCAGCGCAGGACAACCCCATGGCTACACCTTC
TRBJ2-3,-,TRBV7-2,-,CASSLSGGRGRLDTQYF,TGTGCCAGCAGCTTATCTGGCGGGCGGGGCCGTCTCGATACGCAGTATTTT
TRBJ2-7,-,TRBV7-9,TRBD1,CASSLAWGDRSVNEQYF,TGTGCCAGCAGCTTAGCATGGGGGGACAGGAGCGTTAACGAGCAGTACTTC
TRBJ1-2,medium-sized,TRBV7-9,-,CASSPEVGVLSGYTF,TGTGCCAGCAGCCCCGAAGTCGGGGTTTTGAGTGGCTACACCTTC
TRBJ2-2,-,TRBV19,-,CASSILAPRPGELFF,TGTGCCAGTAGTATATTAGCTCCCCGACCCGGGGAGCTGTTTTTT
TRBJ2-5,-,TRBV4-1,-,CASSQDPRGAGGQETQYF,TGCGCCAGCAGCCAAGATCCCAGGGGCGCTGGCGGGCAAGAGACCCAGTACTTC
TRBJ2-2,-,TRBV9,-,CASSVVSGGGNTGELFF,TGTGCCAGCAGCGTAGTTTCCGGGGGAGGTAACACCGGGGAGCTGTTTTTT
TRBJ2-1,-,TRBV19,TRBD2,CASSKAGGYNEQFF,TGTGCCAGTAGTAAAGCGGGAGGCTACAATGAGCAGTTCTTC
TRBJ1-5,-,TRBV6-5,TRBD1,CASRGTANQPQHF,TGTGCCAGCAGGGGGACAGCGAATCAGCCCCAGCATTTT
TRBJ2-1,few,TRBV6-6,TRBD2,CASSLGSGRFDEQFF,TGTGCCAGCTCCCTGGGCAGCGGGAGATTCGATGAGCAGTTCTTC
TRBJ1-2,-,TRBV6-6,-,CASTRGNLGDGYTF,TGTGCCAGCACCCGGGGTAACCTTGGGGATGGCTACACCTTC
TRBJ2-7,-,TRBV7-9,TRBD1,CASSSRTGGYEQYF,TGTGCCAGCAGTTCCCGGACAGGGGGCTACGAGCAGTACTTC
TRBJ1-4,-,TRBV27,TRBD1,CASSSSRDRGRDEKLFF,TGTGCCAGCAGTTCGTCCCGGGACAGGGGTCGCGATGAAAAACTGTTTTTT
TRBJ2-7,-,TRBV30,TRBD2,CAWSVGGRAFREQYF,TGTGCCTGGAGTGTTGGCGGGAGGGCCTTCCGCGAGCAGTACTTC
TRBJ1-2,-,TRBV14,TRBD1,CASSLRGHAYGYTF,TGTGCCAGCAGCCTCAGGGGGCATGCCTATGGCTACACCTTC
TRBJ1-1,-,TRBV7-9,TRBD1,CSSSRDRPEAFF,TGTTCCAGCAGCCGGGACAGACCTGAAGCTTTCTTT